The T cell receptor (beta chain) described here comes from a study of blood T cell repertoires in COVID-19. Overall study context: COVID-19 samples, acute and convalescent, were from the United States, Italy and Spain.

Participants' own reports of clinical history determined their cohort assignment. This CDR3 is built from 14 residues. The V gene's germline CDR1 is SGHRS and CDR2 YFSETQ. V was clipped by 4 bases and J by 5 bases; unmatched bases: 8. Authors' data handling: Estimated nucleated cell counts came from reference gene primer amplification. The table came from immunoSEQ multiplex PCR; TCRdb's copy has only in-frame clones and leaves some out. That table gives V, J and clone size, and the DNA gave D and trimming. The sample comprises over 200,000 clones, approximately 90% of which are singletons, and approximately 2.5% rests with the top ten.

The sequenced sample was PBMCs or T cells enriched from blood (not recorded which). The V call is TRBV5-1, the J call TRBJ2-7; TRBD1 agrees at 8 bases. The receptor was isolated from a woman aged 40 to 50 with acute COVID-19. DNA of the CDR3: TGCGCCAGCAGCGTAACAGGGGGTGGGAACGAGCAGTACTTC. Its protein is CASSVTGGGNEQYF.